Listed here are 26 T cell receptor beta chains from one sample, sequenced in a study of control samples from healthy donors and cancer patients. This table comes from immunoSEQ multiplex PCR, and its TCRdb copy is limited to in-frame clones, with some not included. Here the sample spans about 71,000 clones, roughly 86% being singletons. The specimen was PBMCs. The receptors derive from a man aged 55 to 70 with lung cancer.

The J gene is TRBJ2-3, the V gene TRBV7-8; D gene unclear. The CDR3 consists of 15 residues. The germline V gene has CDR1 SGHVS and CDR2 FQNEAQ. Between the trimmed V and J ends, which lost 5 bases and 2 bases, there was a span of 14 bases. The CDR3: CASSRGAWFTDTQYF. The CDR3 DNA reads TGTGCCAGCAGCCGAGGAGCCTGGTTCACAGATACGCAGTATTTT.

J is TRBJ2-7 and V is TRBV23-1; no clear D gene. TRBV23-1 is placed among ORFs of uncertain function. The CDR3 consists of 15 residues. V was clipped by 10 bases and J by 7 bases, with 26 bases between them. CDR3 loop: CAINLIAARFKEQYV. CDR3 in DNA: TGCGCCATCAACCTTATCGCGGCACGGTTTAAGGAGCAGTACGTC.

The rearrangement uses TRBV11-2 and TRBJ1-2; D is unresolved. This CDR3 contains 14 residues. Trimming stripped 6 bases from V and 4 bases from J, with 15 bases between. Germline CDR1 and CDR2: SGHAT and FQNNGV. The CDR3 DNA is TGTGCCAGCAGTCCGACTGACGGAACCTATGGCTACACCTTC. Its protein product is CASSPTDGTYGYTF.

On this clone: Sequence at one end of the junction differs from germline and may be a read error. The chain links TRBV10-3 to TRBJ2-1; perhaps TRBD2 as D (7 bases). Germline V lookup: CDR1 ENHRY, CDR2 SYGVKD. CDR3 length: 14 amino acids. CDR3 sequence reads: CAIREFAGANEQFF. CDR3 sequence (DNA): TGTGCCATCAGAGAGTTTGCGGGGGCAAATGAGCAGTTCTTC.

The chain combines TRBV18 with TRBJ1-5, with D tentatively TRBD1 (5 bases). The CDR3 is 15 residues long. Germline values: CDR1 KGHSH, CDR2 LQKENI. Trimming pared 6 bases from V and 5 bases from J, leaving 17 bases between. CDR3 loop: CASSIRDAFYQPQHF. CDR3 in DNA: TGTGCCAGCTCTATCCGGGACGCATTTTATCAGCCCCAGCATTTT. Together with reference TRBV18 and TRBJ1-5, the CDR3 gives the full variable domain: NAGVMQNPRHLVRRRGQEARLRCSPMKGHSHVYWYRQLPEEGLKFMVYLQKENIIDESGMPKERFSAEFPKEGPSILRIQQVVRGDSAAYFCASSIRDAFYQPQHFGDGTRLSIL.

Only one count was recorded for this clone. The chain is built from TRBV2 and TRBJ2-2; D call uncertain. Trimming stripped 0 bases from V and 2 bases from J, with 16 bases between. The CDR3 has 18 residues. Germline V CDR1 and CDR2: SNHLY, FYNNEI. For the CDR3, the DNA is TGTGCCAGCAGTGAAGCCGGCGGCCTTCTCCTCAACACCGGGGAGCTGTTTTTT. Its translation: CASSEAGGLLLNTGELFF.

The chain uses TRBV27 and TRBJ1-5; the D gene is possibly TRBD1 (5 bases). CDR1 and CDR2 from the germline V gene are MNHEY and SMNVEV (reference sequence). This CDR3 comprises 14 residues. V was pared by 7 bases and J by 0 bases, with 10 bases between. The CDR3 loop is CASKAGYSNQPQHF. The CDR3, as DNA: TGTGCCAGCAAAGCAGGGTATAGCAATCAGCCCCAGCATTTT.

The chain links TRBV30 to TRBJ1-1, with D possibly matching TRBD1 (6 bases). Germline loops: CDR1 GTSNPN, CDR2 SVGIG (reference sequence). The CDR3 runs 14 residues. Trimming cost V 2 bases and J 2 bases, with 12 bases left between them. In nucleotides, the CDR3 is TGTGCCTGGAGTTTATCCGGGGGCAACACTGAAGCTTTCTTT. It codes for CAWSLSGGNTEAFF.

The chain uses TRBV7-8 and TRBJ1-4, with D maybe TRBD1 (5 bases). V lost 2 bases to trimming and J lost 4 bases, with 11 bases between them. The CDR3 spans 15 residues. Germline CDR1 is SGHVS and CDR2 is FQNEAQ. CDR3 loop: CASSLPGNGNEKLFF. In DNA form, the CDR3 reads TGTGCCAGCAGCTTACCAGGGAATGGTAATGAAAAACTGTTTTTT.

J is TRBJ1-3 and V is TRBV6-6; D possibly corresponds to TRBD1 (6 bases). The germline CDR1 and CDR2 sequences are MNHNY and SVGAGI (reference sequence). The CDR3 has 15 amino acids. The ends were cut back, 6 bases at V and 1 base at J, with 13 bases in the middle. The chain's CDR3 is CASRPGALSGNTIYF. The CDR3 bases are TGTGCCAGCAGACCGGGGGCTTTGTCTGGAAACACCATATATTTT.

The table lists this clone with a count of one. The genes are TRBV3-1 (or the pseudogene TRBV3-2) and TRBJ1-3; 10 bases align to TRBD1. CDR3 length: 15 residues. V shed 4 bases and J 4 bases; nucleotides not matched to a gene: 4. Germline assignment: CDR1 LGHDT and CDR2 YNNKEL (reference sequence). The CDR3 bases are TGTGCCAGCAGCCGACAGGGGGCAGGAGGAAACACCATATATTTT. Translated, it gives CASSRQGAGGNTIYF.

The V gene is TRBV15, the J gene TRBJ2-2; D tentatively reads TRBD1 or TRBD2 (5 bases each). Germline assignment: CDR1 LNHNV and CDR2 YYDKDF (reference sequence). The V and J ends lost 1 base and 3 bases respectively, with 9 bases between them. The CDR3 runs to 15 residues. The CDR3 here is CATSRGVGDTGELFF. The CDR3 DNA is TGTGCCACCAGCAGAGGAGTGGGGGACACCGGGGAGCTGTTTTTT.

The chain links TRBV6-4 to TRBJ2-1, with TRBD1 identical over 7 bases. Trimming removed 3 bases from V and 6 bases from J; junction bases left unmatched: 2. CDR1 MRHNA and CDR2 SNTAGT come from the germline V gene. The CDR3 runs 13 residues. The CDR3 DNA reads as TGTGCCAGCAGTGAGACAGGGCGCAATGAGCAGTTCTTC. Protein: CASSETGRNEQFF.

V usage is TRBV5-6 and J usage is TRBJ1-2, with 11 bases that match TRBD1. This CDR3 contains 16 residues. Germline values: CDR1 SGHDT, CDR2 YYEEEE. Germline trimming cut 0 bases from V and 2 bases from J; bases unmatched to any gene: 3. This CDR3 is CASSLVGQGANYGYTF. In DNA, the CDR3 is TGTGCCAGCAGCTTGGTCGGACAGGGGGCAAACTATGGCTACACCTTC.

This clone was detected only a few times. V gene TRBV30 combines with J gene TRBJ1-3, with 8 bases lining up with TRBD1. Germline V lookup: CDR1 GTSNPN, CDR2 SVGIG (reference sequence). CDR3 length: 14 residues. Trimming removed 5 bases from V and 0 bases from J; junction bases left unmatched: 3. The CDR3: CAWGDRPSGNTIYF. CDR3 DNA sequence: TGTGCCTGGGGGGACAGGCCCTCTGGAAACACCATATATTTT.

This rearrangement joins TRBV5-1 to TRBJ1-1; D unresolved. CDR1 SGHRS and CDR2 YFSETQ come from the germline V gene. This CDR3 is built from 15 residues. Trimming pared 1 base from V and 0 bases from J, leaving 10 bases between. The CDR3 reads CASSLNGVMNTEAFF. For the CDR3, the DNA is TGCGCCAGCAGCTTGAACGGTGTGATGAACACTGAAGCTTTCTTT.

The CDR3 reads CASSPGSYEQYV. The CDR3 DNA follows: TGTGCCAGCTCACCAGGGTCGTACGAGCAGTACGTC. The J gene is TRBJ2-7, the V gene TRBV18; D is undetermined. This CDR3 region has 12 residues. V gave up 2 bases and J gave up 4 bases, with 6 bases separating them. Looked up from germline, CDR1 is KGHSH and CDR2 is LQKENI.

The V call is TRBV6-6, the J call TRBJ1-2; 7 positions agree with TRBD1. Germline V lookup: CDR1 MNHNY, CDR2 SVGAGI (reference sequence). The CDR3 is 13 amino acids. J gave up 4 bases and V 5 bases, and 4 bases lay outside the gene matches. The CDR3 DNA follows: TGTGCCAGCAGTCCGGGACAGTCCTATGGCTACACCTTC. Its protein is CASSPGQSYGYTF.

The chain recombines TRBV7-3 with TRBJ2-4; 7 nucleotides match TRBD1. The V gene end was trimmed by 0 bases and the J gene end by 6 bases; junction bases not matched to a gene: 5. Germline CDR1 SGHTA, CDR2 FQGTGA. CDR3 size: 15 residues. The CDR3 sequence is CASSLTGGTVNIQYF. CDR3 nucleotide sequence: TGTGCCAGCAGCTTAACGGGTGGGACAGTAAACATTCAGTACTTC. The whole variable domain, remainder taken from reference TRBV7-3 and TRBJ2-4, is GAGVSQTPSNKVTEKGKYVELRCDPISGHTALYWYRQSLGQGPEFLIYFQGTGAADDSGLPNDRFFAVRPEGSVSTLKIQRTERGDSAVYLCASSLTGGTVNIQYFGAGTRLSVL.

The CDR3: CASSYQQVNTEAFF. The CDR3 nucleotides read TGTGCCAGCAGTTACCAGCAGGTGAACACTGAAGCTTTCTTT. The V and J genes are TRBV6-6 and TRBJ1-1, with D uncertain. Germline V gives CDR1 MNHNY, CDR2 SVGAGI (reference sequence). V gave up 2 bases and J gave up 0 bases, with 7 bases separating them. The CDR3 has 14 amino acids.

The chain links TRBV18 to TRBJ2-7; 7 bases map to TRBD1. J gave up 2 bases and V 4 bases, and 2 bases lay outside the gene matches. CDR3 length equals 13 residues. CDR1 is KGHSH and CDR2 is LQKENI in the germline V gene. The CDR3 DNA is TGTGCCAGCTCACTAGGGACAGCCTACGAGCAGTACTTC. It translates to CASSLGTAYEQYF.

The V call is TRBV5-6, the J call TRBJ1-6; D is undetermined. The CDR3 has 13 amino acids. The ends were cut back, 0 bases at V and 7 bases at J, with 5 bases in the middle. Germline CDR1 is SGHDT and CDR2 is YYEEEE. The CDR3 reads CASSLGANSPLHF. Here the CDR3 DNA reads TGTGCCAGCAGCTTGGGCGCAAATTCACCCCTCCACTTT.

The V and J genes are TRBV5-5 and TRBJ1-5; no clear D. The CDR3 has 15 amino acids. Trimming took off 1 base at V and 1 base at J, with 9 bases between the two ends. The germline gives CDR1 SGHKS, CDR2 YYEKEE (reference sequence). The CDR3 DNA is TGTGCCAGCAGCTTGTCCGGGCAGAGCAATCAGCCCCAGCATTTT. Protein product: CASSLSGQSNQPQHF. Full variable domain (missing parts from reference TRBV5-5 and TRBJ1-5): DAGVTQSPTHLIKTRGQQVTLRCSPISGHKSVSWYQQVLGQGPQFIFQYYEKEERGRGNFPDRFSARQFPNYSSELNVNALLLGDSALYLCASSLSGQSNQPQHFGDGTRLSIL.

The chain couples TRBV4-2 to TRBJ2-1; D remains unclear. V lost 8 bases, J lost 2 bases, and 13 bases lay in between. The length of the CDR3 is 14 residues. From germline, CDR1 is LGHNA and CDR2 YNFKEQ. CDR3 amino acids: CASGAEAAYNEQFF. For the CDR3, the DNA is TGTGCCAGCGGAGCCGAGGCAGCCTACAATGAGCAGTTCTTC.

The chain employs TRBV7-9 and TRBJ2-5; D is unresolved. This CDR3 is built from 17 residues. With 3 bases removed from V and 1 base from J, the gap between germline ends came to 18 bases. Germline CDR1 SEHNR, CDR2 FQNEAQ (reference sequence). Here the CDR3 reads CASSFPGSFSIQETQYF. The CDR3 nucleotides are TGTGCCAGCAGCTTCCCCGGTAGTTTTTCAATCCAAGAGACCCAGTACTTC.

V usage is TRBV10-3 and J usage is TRBJ1-1; no reliable D call. The germline V and J ends were trimmed by 0 bases and 1 base, with 3 bases remaining between them. Germline V gene sequence: CDR1 ENHRY, CDR2 SYGVKD. The CDR3 contains 13 residues. The CDR3 sequence is CAISESANTEAFF. As DNA, the CDR3 is TGTGCCATCAGTGAGTCGGCGAACACTGAAGCTTTCTTT.